Following are 20 T cell receptor beta chains from one sample sequenced in a study of Siglec-9 on CD8 T cells in melanoma. The method was immunoSEQ multiplex PCR; TCRdb's version includes in-frame clones alone and lacks a portion of them. Of around 29,000 clones in the sample, about 80% were seen once. The sequencing sample was made of Siglec-9- CD8+ T cells sorted from blood. The receptors derive from a human donor in good health.

The chain carries TRBV29-1 and TRBJ2-2; no firm D call. Trimming shortened V by 7 bases and J by 6 bases, and 15 bases separated the two germline ends. CDR3 length: 13 residues. Germline V gives CDR1 SQVTM, CDR2 ANQGSEA. In DNA form, the CDR3 reads TGCAGCGCCGTTTTTGGGTATCCCGGGGAGCTGTTTTTT. The encoded protein is CSAVFGYPGELFF.

The genes are TRBV9 and TRBJ1-5; 9 nucleotides line up with TRBD1. This CDR3 is built from 15 residues. V lost 4 bases, J lost 5 bases, and 7 bases stayed unmatched. CDR1 is SGDLS and CDR2 is YYNGEE in the germline V gene. In nucleotides, the CDR3 is TGTGCCAGCAGCCCCCGGGACAGGGCGGATCAGCCCCAGCATTTT. Translating gives CASSPRDRADQPQHF.

The genes are TRBV19 and TRBJ2-7, with D perhaps assigned TRBD1 or TRBD2 (5 bases each). Germline CDR1 reads LNHDA; CDR2 reads SQIVND (reference sequence). The CDR3 totals 13 residues. Trimming removed 2 bases at V and 6 bases at J, with 11 bases between. The CDR3 reads CASSISGGREQYF. In nucleotides, the CDR3 is TGTGCCAGTAGTATAAGTGGGGGACGCGAGCAGTACTTC.

The rearrangement joins TRBV18 to TRBJ2-5; D unclear. Trimming took off 2 bases at V and 2 bases at J, with 9 bases between the two ends. CDR1 KGHSH and CDR2 LQKENI come from the germline V gene. The length of the CDR3 is 14 residues. CDR3 loop: CASSPGQGQETQYF. As DNA, the CDR3 is TGTGCCAGCTCACCAGGTCAAGGTCAAGAGACCCAGTACTTC. Combining the CDR3 with reference TRBV18 and TRBJ2-5 gives the whole variable domain NAGVMQNPRHLVRRRGQEARLRCSPMKGHSHVYWYRQLPEEGLKFMVYLQKENIIDESGMPKERFSAEFPKEGPSILRIQQVVRGDSAAYFCASSPGQGQETQYFGPGTRLLVL.

The chain joins TRBV7-9 to TRBJ2-7, with 7 nucleotides matching TRBD2. V was pared by 3 bases and J by 5 bases, with 10 bases of the junction left unmatched. The germline V gene has CDR1 SEHNR and CDR2 FQNEAQ (reference sequence). There are 15 residues in the CDR3. The CDR3 region is CASSFGSGAGDEQYV. Written as DNA, the CDR3 is TGTGCCAGCAGCTTCGGAAGTGGGGCGGGAGACGAGCAGTACGTC.

This clone was recorded once. V and J are TRBV6-1 and TRBJ1-3; no clear D gene. This CDR3 has 13 amino acids. Between the trimmed V and J ends, which lost 4 bases and 3 bases, there was a span of 7 bases. Germline V gene sequence: CDR1 MNHNS, CDR2 SASEGT. The CDR3 region has the DNA TGTGCCAGCAGTGCCGAAGGTGGAAACACCATATATTTT. It codes for CASSAEGGNTIYF.

The chain recombines TRBV4-1 with TRBJ2-7, with D possibly matching TRBD1 (5 bases). The CDR3 is 16 residues long. Germline lookup yields CDR1 MGHRA and CDR2 YSYEKL. V lost 0 bases, J lost 3 bases, and 15 bases lay in between. Here the CDR3 DNA reads TGCGCCAGCAGCCAAGATTGGAGTCAGGGTCACTACGAGCAGTACTTC. As protein: CASSQDWSQGHYEQYF.

This rearrangement joins TRBV28 to TRBJ1-1; D is unclear. V was trimmed by 5 bases and J by 0 bases, leaving 7 bases between them. This CDR3 has 13 amino acids. Germline assignment: CDR1 MDHEN and CDR2 SYDVKM. CDR3 amino acids: CASSARMNTEAFF. CDR3 DNA sequence: TGTGCCAGCAGTGCCCGGATGAACACTGAAGCTTTCTTT.

The sample holds a few counts of this clone. The same CDR3 can be traced to other DNA sequences in this sample. The rearrangement uses TRBV28 and TRBJ2-7; TRBD1 matches 7 bases. CDR1 is MDHEN, CDR2 SYDVKM, per germline. The junction had 7 bases not matched to a gene; V was cut back by 3 bases and J by 5 bases. CDR3 length: 14 residues. In DNA, the CDR3 is TGTGCCAGCAGTTTGACGACAGGGTTCCACGAGCAGTACTTC. This translates into CASSLTTGFHEQYF.

The chain recombines TRBV10-1 with TRBJ2-3; D is uncertain. This CDR3 spans 17 amino acids. Trimming took off 0 bases at V and 0 bases at J, with 13 bases between the two ends. Per the germline V gene, CDR1 is WNHNN and CDR2 is SYGVQD (reference sequence). Written as DNA, the CDR3 is TGCGCCAGCAGTGAGTCGATTGAAGGGTCTAGCACAGATACGCAGTATTTT. Its protein product is CASSESIEGSSTDTQYF.

There are a few counts of this clone. V usage is TRBV30 and J usage is TRBJ1-5; no clear D. Germline loops: CDR1 GTSNPN, CDR2 SVGIG (reference sequence). V gave up 2 bases and J gave up 7 bases, with 18 bases separating them. CDR3 size: 15 residues. The CDR3 protein is CAWSTPGRAGQPQHF. The CDR3 nucleotides are TGTGCCTGGAGTACCCCCGGGAGGGCGGGACAGCCCCAGCATTTT.

This clone showed up just once. This rearrangement joins TRBV6-5 to TRBJ1-1; a possible D gene is TRBD1 (6 bases). V dropped 8 bases and J dropped 4 bases, with 17 bases sitting between them. The CDR3 is 14 residues long. Germline loops: CDR1 MNHEY, CDR2 SVGAGI. The CDR3, as DNA: TGTGCCAGCTCCAAGGAGGGGGGTAGCACTGAAGCTTTCTTT. Translation: CASSKEGGSTEAFF.

The V call is TRBV27, the J call TRBJ1-2; tentatively, D is TRBD1 (5 bases). Germline V gene data show CDR1 as MNHEY and CDR2 as SMNVEV (reference sequence). Trimming took 3 bases from V and 4 from J, leaving 15 bases between them. The CDR3 extends over 15 amino acids. CDR3 sequence reads: CASSFTGSAGYGYTF. CDR3 DNA sequence: TGTGCCAGCAGTTTTACAGGCTCGGCTGGCTATGGCTACACCTTC.

In nucleotides, the CDR3 is TGTGCCAGCAGTGATCGGCAGGGGTACGAGCAGTACTTC. It specifies CASSDRQGYEQYF. The chain has TRBV6-4 and TRBJ2-7; tentatively, D is TRBD1 (6 bases). The CDR3 is 13 residues long. In germline, CDR1 is MRHNA, CDR2 SNTAGT. The V gene lost 3 bases and the J gene lost 4 bases, with 10 bases spanning the gap.

The chain employs TRBV7-3 and TRBJ1-1; D is unclear. V was clipped by 0 bases and J by 1 base, with 6 bases between them. Germline CDR1 reads SGHTA; CDR2 reads FQGTGA. This CDR3 is 14 amino acids long. Written as DNA, the CDR3 is TGTGCCAGCAGCTTAACTCACGGGAACACTGAAGCTTTCTTT. This gives the protein CASSLTHGNTEAFF. Variable domain in full (rest from reference TRBV7-3 and TRBJ1-1): GAGVSQTPSNKVTEKGKYVELRCDPISGHTALYWYRQSLGQGPEFLIYFQGTGAADDSGLPNDRFFAVRPEGSVSTLKIQRTERGDSAVYLCASSLTHGNTEAFFGQGTRLTVV.

This chain connects TRBV2 to TRBJ2-3; D is unresolved. Deletions cut 5 bases from V and 2 bases from J, with 20 bases between. The germline CDR1 and CDR2 sequences are SNHLY and FYNNEI. This CDR3 is 17 amino acids long. In DNA, the CDR3 is TGTGCCAGCAGTAACACAGCGTGGGTTGAACCCACAGATACGCAGTATTTT. Protein product: CASSNTAWVEPTDTQYF. Variable domain in full (rest from reference TRBV2 and TRBJ2-3): EPEVTQTPSHQVTQMGQEVILRCVPISNHLYFYWYRQILGQKVEFLVSFYNNEISEKSEIFDDQFSVERPDGSNFTLKIRSTKLEDSAMYFCASSNTAWVEPTDTQYFGPGTRLTVL.

This clone was observed a handful of times. This chain uses TRBV7-3 with TRBJ1-1; no firm D call. Germline lookup yields CDR1 SGHTA and CDR2 FQGTGA. The CDR3 has 13 amino acids. V was clipped by 1 base and J by 7 bases, with 10 bases between them. In nucleotides, the CDR3 is TGTGCCAGCAGCTTAAGGTCAGGCCATGAAGCTTTCTTT. Encoded protein: CASSLRSGHEAFF.

This clone was counted only a few times. V usage is TRBV6-4 and J usage is TRBJ1-5; no reliable D call. Germline CDR1 MRHNA, CDR2 SNTAGT. Trimming took 0 bases from V and 7 from J, leaving 10 bases between them. The CDR3 loop spans 14 amino acids. As DNA, the CDR3 is TGTGCCAGCAGTGACTCAGCTGGATCCCAGCCCCAGCATTTT. This translates into CASSDSAGSQPQHF.

Of note for this clone: At one of its ends the junction is not consistent with the germline gene, which may arise from a read error. The V and J genes are TRBV6-1 and TRBJ2-7, with D possibly called TRBD1 or TRBD2 (6 bases each). The CDR3 is made up of 14 amino acids. Germline V lookup: CDR1 MNHNS, CDR2 SASEGT. CDR3 loop: CASSEDGGAYEQYF. Written as DNA, the CDR3 is TGTGCCAGCAGCGAAGACGGGGGCGCATACGAGCAGTACTTC.

The chain is built from TRBV29-1 and TRBJ1-3; D gene uncertain. Trimming stripped 0 bases from V and 0 bases from J, with 12 bases between. Germline loops: CDR1 SQVTM, CDR2 ANQGSEA. The CDR3 totals 16 residues. CDR3 coding DNA: TGCAGCGTTGAAGATCCCCCGGGATCCTCTGGAAACACCATATATTTT. It yields the protein CSVEDPPGSSGNTIYF.